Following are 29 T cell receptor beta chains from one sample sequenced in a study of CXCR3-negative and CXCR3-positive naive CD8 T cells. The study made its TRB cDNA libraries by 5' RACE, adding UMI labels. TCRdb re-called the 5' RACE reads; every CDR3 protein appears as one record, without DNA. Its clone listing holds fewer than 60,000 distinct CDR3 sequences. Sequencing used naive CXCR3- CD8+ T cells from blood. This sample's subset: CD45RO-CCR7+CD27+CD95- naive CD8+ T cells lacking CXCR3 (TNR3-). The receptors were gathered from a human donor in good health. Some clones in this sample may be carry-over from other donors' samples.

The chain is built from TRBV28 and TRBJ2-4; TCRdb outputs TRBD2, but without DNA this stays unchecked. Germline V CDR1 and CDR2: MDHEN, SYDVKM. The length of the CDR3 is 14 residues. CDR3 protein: CASSLSGLGNIQYF.

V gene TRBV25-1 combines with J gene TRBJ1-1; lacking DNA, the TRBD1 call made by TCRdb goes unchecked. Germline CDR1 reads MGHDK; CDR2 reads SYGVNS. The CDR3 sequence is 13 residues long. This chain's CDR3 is CASSGHRGPEAFF.

The CDR3 sequence: CASSLGGMAEAFF. V and J are TRBV4-1 and TRBJ1-1; there is no DNA to check the TCRdb D call of TRBD1. The CDR3 length is 13 residues. Germline assignment: CDR1 MGHRA and CDR2 YSYEKL.

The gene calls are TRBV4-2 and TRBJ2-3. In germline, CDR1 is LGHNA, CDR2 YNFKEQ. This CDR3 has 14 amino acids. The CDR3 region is CASSQSGFTDTQYF.

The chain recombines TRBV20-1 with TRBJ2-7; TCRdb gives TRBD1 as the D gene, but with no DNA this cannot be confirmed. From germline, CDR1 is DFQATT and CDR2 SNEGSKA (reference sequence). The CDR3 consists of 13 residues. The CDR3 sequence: CSGDEDRGGEQYF.

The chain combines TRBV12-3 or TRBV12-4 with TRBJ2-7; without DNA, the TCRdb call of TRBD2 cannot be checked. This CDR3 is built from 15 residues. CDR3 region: CASTPHSGGAREQYF.

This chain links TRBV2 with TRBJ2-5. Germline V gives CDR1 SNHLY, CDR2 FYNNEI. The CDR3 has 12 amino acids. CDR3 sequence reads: CASNDRKETQYF.

CDR3 sequence reads: CASSQDQGLYQETQYF. This chain connects TRBV23-1 to TRBJ2-5; TCRdb calls TRBD1, which cannot be checked without DNA. TRBV23-1 is an ORF, and what it does is uncertain. The CDR3 extends over 16 amino acids.

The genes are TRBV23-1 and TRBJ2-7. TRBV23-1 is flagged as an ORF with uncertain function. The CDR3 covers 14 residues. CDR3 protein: CASASMTCSYEQYF.

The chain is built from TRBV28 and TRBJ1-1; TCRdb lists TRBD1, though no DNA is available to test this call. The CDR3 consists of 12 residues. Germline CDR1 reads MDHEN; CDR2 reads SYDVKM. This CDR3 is CASSWTGTEAFF.

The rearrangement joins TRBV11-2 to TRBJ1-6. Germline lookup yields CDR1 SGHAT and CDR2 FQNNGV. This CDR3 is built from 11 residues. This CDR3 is CASSSNRPLHF. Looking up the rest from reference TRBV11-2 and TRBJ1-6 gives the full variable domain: EAGVAQSPRYKIIEKRQSVAFWCNPISGHATLYWYQQILGQGPKLLIQFQNNGVVDDSQLPKDRFSAERLKGVDSTLKIQPAKLEDSAVYLCASSSNRPLHFGNGTRLTVT.

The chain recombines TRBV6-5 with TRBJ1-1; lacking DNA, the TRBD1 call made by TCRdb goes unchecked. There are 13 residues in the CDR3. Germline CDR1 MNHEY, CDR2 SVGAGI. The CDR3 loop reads CASTGQPNTEAFF.

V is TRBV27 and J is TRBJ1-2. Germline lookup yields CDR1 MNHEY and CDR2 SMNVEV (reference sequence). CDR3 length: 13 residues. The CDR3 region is CASSADSNYGYTF.

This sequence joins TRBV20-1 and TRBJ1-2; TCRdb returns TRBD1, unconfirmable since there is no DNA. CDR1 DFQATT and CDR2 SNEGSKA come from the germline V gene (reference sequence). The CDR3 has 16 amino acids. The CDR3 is CSARDLGGQGDIGYTF.

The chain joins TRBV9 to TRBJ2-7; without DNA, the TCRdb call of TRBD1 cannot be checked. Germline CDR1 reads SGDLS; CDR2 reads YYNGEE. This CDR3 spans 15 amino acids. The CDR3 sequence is CASSPQGRSDYEQYF.

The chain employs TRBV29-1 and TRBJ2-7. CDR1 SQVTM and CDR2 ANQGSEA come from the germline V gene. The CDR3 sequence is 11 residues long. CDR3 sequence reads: CSVETPYEQYF.

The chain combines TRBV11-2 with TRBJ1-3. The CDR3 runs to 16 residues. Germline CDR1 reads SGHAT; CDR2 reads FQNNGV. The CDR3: CASSLSWEGSGNTIYF.

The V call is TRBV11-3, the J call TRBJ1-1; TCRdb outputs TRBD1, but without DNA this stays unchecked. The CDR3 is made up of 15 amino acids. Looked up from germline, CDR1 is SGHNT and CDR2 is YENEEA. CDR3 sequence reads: CASSLVRGANTEAFF.

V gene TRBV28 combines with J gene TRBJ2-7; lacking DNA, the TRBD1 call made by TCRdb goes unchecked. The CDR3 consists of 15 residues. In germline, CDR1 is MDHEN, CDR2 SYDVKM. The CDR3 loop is CATLPRGSSSYEQYF. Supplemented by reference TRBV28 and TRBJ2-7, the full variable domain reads DVKVTQSSRYLVKRTGEKVFLECVQDMDHENMFWYRQDPGLGLRLIYFSYDVKMKEKGDIPEGYSVSREKKERFSLILESASTNQTSMYLCATLPRGSSSYEQYFGPGTRLTVT.

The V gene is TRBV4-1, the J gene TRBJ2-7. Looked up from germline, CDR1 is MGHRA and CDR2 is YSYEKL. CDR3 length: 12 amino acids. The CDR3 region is CASSPGNLEQYF.

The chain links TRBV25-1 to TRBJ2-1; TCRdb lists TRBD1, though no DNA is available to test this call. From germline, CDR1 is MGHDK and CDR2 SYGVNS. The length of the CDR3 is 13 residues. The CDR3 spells CASRQGSVNEQFF.

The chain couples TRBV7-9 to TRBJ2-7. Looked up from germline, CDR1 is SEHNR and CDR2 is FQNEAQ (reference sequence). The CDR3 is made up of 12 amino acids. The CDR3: CASSLDNNEQYF. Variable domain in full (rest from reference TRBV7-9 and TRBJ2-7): DTGVSQNPRHKITKRGQNVTFRCDPISEHNRLYWYRQTLGQGPEFLTYFQNEAQLEKSRLLSDRFSAERPKGSFSTLEIQRTEQGDSAMYLCASSLDNNEQYFGPGTRLTVT.

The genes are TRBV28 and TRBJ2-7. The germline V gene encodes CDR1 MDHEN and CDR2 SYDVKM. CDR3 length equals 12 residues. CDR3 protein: CASSPTSYEQYF.

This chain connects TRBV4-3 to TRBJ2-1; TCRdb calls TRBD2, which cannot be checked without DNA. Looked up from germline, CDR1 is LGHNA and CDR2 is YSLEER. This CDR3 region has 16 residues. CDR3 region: CASSQVSGGSYNEQFF.

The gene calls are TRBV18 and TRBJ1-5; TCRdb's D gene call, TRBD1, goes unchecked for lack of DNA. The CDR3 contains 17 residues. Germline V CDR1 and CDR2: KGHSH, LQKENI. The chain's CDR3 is CASSPIGTGVVNQPQHF.

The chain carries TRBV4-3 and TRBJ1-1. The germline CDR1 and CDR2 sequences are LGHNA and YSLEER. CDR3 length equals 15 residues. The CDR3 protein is CASSQEVNSNTEAFF.

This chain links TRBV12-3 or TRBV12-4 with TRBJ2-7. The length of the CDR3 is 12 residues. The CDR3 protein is CASRVTQYEQYF.

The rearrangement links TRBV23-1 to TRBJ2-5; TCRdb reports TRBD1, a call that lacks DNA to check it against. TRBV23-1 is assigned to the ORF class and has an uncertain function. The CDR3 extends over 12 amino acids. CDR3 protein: CARTQESGAQYF.

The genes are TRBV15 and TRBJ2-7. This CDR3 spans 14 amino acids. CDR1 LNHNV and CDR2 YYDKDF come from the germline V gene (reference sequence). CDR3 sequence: CATSNYTDSYEQYF.